These 18 T cell receptor beta chains came from one sample sequenced in a study of shared clonotypes between healthy human individuals. Clones were sequenced by immunoSEQ multiplex PCR, and TCRdb holds only the in-frame ones, with some missing. Of roughly 680,000 clones listed, roughly 72% were seen once; the top ten hold over 1.5%. Sequencing was done on a sample of memory CD4+ T cells sorted from blood. This sample's subset: CD45RA-negative fraction. These TCRs come from a woman aged 25 to 45 in good health.

This rearrangement joins TRBV5-4 to TRBJ2-3, with 8 bases aligning to TRBD2. The CDR3 covers 12 residues. In germline, CDR1 is SGHNT, CDR2 YYREEE (reference sequence). Unmatched junction bases numbered 6, after V lost 1 base and J lost 14 bases. The CDR3 protein is CASSLNERELYF. DNA of the CDR3: TGTGCCAGCAGCTTGAATGAGCGGGAGTTGTATTTT.

In regard to this clone: The sample carries other DNA sequences with the same CDR3. This chain uses TRBV27 with TRBJ2-7, with 10 bases identical to TRBD1. The germline CDR1 and CDR2 sequences are MNHEY and SMNVEV (reference sequence). CDR3 length: 13 amino acids. J was trimmed by 4 bases and V by 6 bases; bases with no gene match: 3. The CDR3 reads CASSRDRGYEQYF. The CDR3 nucleotides read TGTGCCAGCAGCCGGGACAGGGGTTACGAGCAGTACTTC.

This clone was observed once. J is TRBJ2-7 and V is TRBV7-2; D ambiguous. Germline V lookup: CDR1 SGHTA, CDR2 FQGNSA. The CDR3 is 15 amino acids. With 4 bases removed from V and 2 bases from J, the gap between germline ends came to 15 bases. The CDR3 sequence: CASSYDASSAYEQYF. The CDR3 coding sequence is TGTGCCAGCAGCTACGACGCATCATCTGCCTACGAGCAGTACTTC.

The chain carries TRBV4-2 and TRBJ1-1; D remains ambiguous. Germline V gene data show CDR1 as LGHNA and CDR2 as YNFKEQ. The CDR3 is 13 amino acids. The V gene lost 3 bases and the J gene lost 4 bases, with 9 bases spanning the gap. The CDR3 DNA reads as TGTGCCAGCAGCCACGAGGGAGGCACTGAAGCTTTCTTT. Protein product: CASSHEGGTEAFF.

The chain carries TRBV6-1 and TRBJ1-4, with TRBD1 as a possible D gene (5 bases). Germline values: CDR1 MNHNS, CDR2 SASEGT. V was trimmed by 7 bases and J by 10 bases, leaving 13 bases between them. This CDR3 comprises 12 residues. As DNA, the CDR3 is TGTGCCAGCAATCGGGACGGGGCAAAACTGTTTTTT. It yields the protein CASNRDGAKLFF.

As for this clone: Distinct nucleotide sequences in the sample also encode this CDR3. The chain joins TRBV11-3 to TRBJ2-3, with 7 bases lining up with TRBD2. Trimming removed 2 bases from V and 1 base from J; junction bases left unmatched: 0. The CDR3 runs 14 residues. The germline CDR1 and CDR2 sequences are SGHNT and YENEEA. The CDR3 sequence: CASSLSGGTDTQYF. The DNA for the CDR3 is TGTGCCAGCAGCTTAAGCGGGGGCACAGATACGCAGTATTTT.

This clone has only a few counts. V usage is TRBV28 and J usage is TRBJ1-4; perhaps TRBD1 as D (5 bases). The CDR3 contains 13 residues. Trimming removed 7 bases at V and 8 bases at J, with 14 bases between. Germline V lookup: CDR1 MDHEN, CDR2 SYDVKM. The CDR3 bases are TGTGCCAGCAACAGAGGAGGGACCGAAAAACTGTTTTTT. It encodes CASNRGGTEKLFF.

The chain recombines TRBV7-2 with TRBJ2-7, with 12 bases aligning to TRBD2. The germline CDR1 and CDR2 sequences are SGHTA and FQGNSA. The length of the CDR3 is 19 residues. V lost 4 bases, J lost 3 bases, and 16 bases stayed unmatched. Here the CDR3 reads CASSYPSTSGRISVYEQYF. Written as DNA, the CDR3 is TGTGCCAGCAGCTACCCCTCGACTAGCGGGAGAATAAGTGTCTACGAGCAGTACTTC.

The V and J genes are TRBV19 and TRBJ1-4; 8 nucleotides align to TRBD1. J was trimmed by 7 bases and V by 5 bases; bases with no gene match: 9. CDR3 length equals 15 residues. Germline V gives CDR1 LNHDA, CDR2 SQIVND (reference sequence). The CDR3 is CASSAQGASGEKLFF. The CDR3, as DNA: TGTGCCAGTAGTGCCCAGGGGGCTTCAGGTGAAAAACTGTTTTTT.

This clone was found once. V and J are TRBV11-2 and TRBJ2-1; 10 bases map to TRBD2. Germline values: CDR1 SGHAT, CDR2 FQNNGV. The V segment lost 4 bases and the J segment 2 bases; nucleotides outside the gene matches: 2. The CDR3 has 15 amino acids. CDR3 in DNA: TGTGCCAGCAGCTACGGGACTAGCGCCTACAATGAGCAGTTCTTC. Its translation is CASSYGTSAYNEQFF.

This clone has just a few counts. This rearrangement joins TRBV29-1 to TRBJ1-1, with TRBD1 as a possible D gene (5 bases). CDR1 SQVTM and CDR2 ANQGSEA come from the germline V gene. The CDR3 loop spans 15 amino acids. V lost 7 bases, J lost 0 bases, and 18 bases lay in between. CDR3 DNA sequence: TGCAGCGGACAGACGCAACTGGGTATGAACACTGAAGCTTTCTTT. Its protein is CSGQTQLGMNTEAFF.

About this clone itself: This same CDR3 is encoded by further DNA sequences in the sample. The chain carries TRBV11-2 and TRBJ2-1, with 10 bases lining up with TRBD2. Per germline, CDR1 SGHAT and CDR2 FQNNGV. The CDR3 is 15 amino acids. After removal of 4 bases from V and 2 bases from J, the junction contained 2 bases not matched to a gene. The CDR3 region is CASSSLAGPYNEQFF. As DNA, the CDR3 is TGTGCCAGCAGCTCACTAGCGGGACCCTACAATGAGCAGTTCTTC.

The gene calls are TRBV5-5 and TRBJ1-5; D uncertain. This CDR3 has 16 amino acids. V shed 4 bases and J shed 0 bases, with 14 bases lying between them. From germline, CDR1 is SGHKS and CDR2 YYEKEE (reference sequence). Here the CDR3 DNA reads TGTGCCAGCAGCACTGGGGATGTTAGTAGCAATCAGCCCCAGCATTTT. It specifies CASSTGDVSSNQPQHF.

The chain has TRBV6-5 and TRBJ1-5; D not certain. Germline loops: CDR1 MNHEY, CDR2 SVGAGI. Trimming took 4 bases from V and 6 from J, leaving 13 bases between them. CDR3 length equals 14 residues. The CDR3 DNA follows: TGTGCCAGCAGTTTTCAAGGGTTCGGTCAGCCCCAGCATTTT. Translation: CASSFQGFGQPQHF.

This clone was counted once. CDR3: CASSLPLLAGDYNEQFF. The CDR3 coding sequence is TGCGCCAGCAGCTTACCGCTTCTAGCGGGAGATTACAATGAGCAGTTCTTC. The V gene is TRBV5-1, the J gene TRBJ2-1, with 10 nucleotides matching TRBD2. CDR3 size: 17 residues. Germline lookup yields CDR1 SGHRS and CDR2 YFSETQ. The V and J ends lost 2 bases and 4 bases, in that order; junction bases with no gene match: 9.

This clone was found once. The chain couples TRBV4-2 to TRBJ2-5; 8 bases match TRBD1. The CDR3 has 14 amino acids. V lost 4 bases to trimming and J lost 5 bases; unmatched junction nucleotides: 6. Germline lookup yields CDR1 LGHNA and CDR2 YNFKEQ. CDR3 region: CASSRQGMTETQYF. Here the CDR3 DNA reads TGTGCCAGCAGCCGACAGGGGATGACGGAGACCCAGTACTTC.

This chain links TRBV2 with TRBJ1-5; tentatively, D is TRBD1 (6 bases). CDR1 and CDR2 from the germline V gene are SNHLY and FYNNEI. The V and J ends lost 8 bases and 11 bases respectively, with 19 bases between them. The CDR3 is 13 amino acids. In nucleotides, the CDR3 is TGTGCCAGCGGAGACAGGACAATCAGCACCCAGCATTTT. This codes for CASGDRTISTQHF.

Only one count was recorded for this clone. CDR3 nucleotide sequence: TGCGCCAGCAGCTTGGTGGGGACAGGGGTTGGACAGGAGACCCAGTACTTC. Amino acids: CASSLVGTGVGQETQYF. The J gene is TRBJ2-5, the V gene TRBV5-1, with 10 bases identical to TRBD1. Germline lookup yields CDR1 SGHRS and CDR2 YFSETQ. The CDR3 length is 17 residues. V was pared by 0 bases and J by 5 bases, with 10 bases of the junction left unmatched. Full variable domain (outside the CDR3, taken from reference TRBV5-1 and TRBJ2-5): KAGVTQTPRYLIKTRGQQVTLSCSPISGHRSVSWYQQTPGQGLQFLFEYFSETQRNKGNFPGRFSGRQFSNSRSEMNVSTLELGDSALYLCASSLVGTGVGQETQYFGPGTRLLVL.